This TCR beta chain comes out of a study of cytotoxic CD8 clonotypes in ibrutinib-treated CLL. Clones were sequenced by immunoSEQ multiplex PCR, and TCRdb holds only the in-frame ones, with some missing. The profile covers 250,000 to 350,000 clones, with around 77% appearing a single time and about 5.3% taken by the ten largest. The V and J ends lost 2 bases and 8 bases respectively, with 20 bases between them. Per germline, CDR1 SQVTM and CDR2 ANQGSEA. CDR3 length: 15 residues. The J gene is TRBJ2-3, the V gene TRBV29-1; D uncertain. Sequenced here: PBMCs, sampled at disease progression, from a patient treated with ibrutinib. This receptor was identified in a human donor with chronic lymphocytic leukemia. The CDR3 DNA reads TGCAGCGTTGAAATGGGCGGATTAGCTGGCGGTACGCAGTATTTT. It specifies CSVEMGGLAGGTQYF.